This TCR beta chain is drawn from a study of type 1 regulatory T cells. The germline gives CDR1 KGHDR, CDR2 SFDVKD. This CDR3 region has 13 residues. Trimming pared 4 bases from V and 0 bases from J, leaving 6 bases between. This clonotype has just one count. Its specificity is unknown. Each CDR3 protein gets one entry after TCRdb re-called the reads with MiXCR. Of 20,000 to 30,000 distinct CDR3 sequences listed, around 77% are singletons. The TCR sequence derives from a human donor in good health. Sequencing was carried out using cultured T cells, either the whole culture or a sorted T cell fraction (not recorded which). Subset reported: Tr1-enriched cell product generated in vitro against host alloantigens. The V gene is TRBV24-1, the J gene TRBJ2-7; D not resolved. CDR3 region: CATSDRSSYEQYF. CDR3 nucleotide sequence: TGTGCCACCAGTGACCGTTCCTCCTACGAGCAGTACTTC.